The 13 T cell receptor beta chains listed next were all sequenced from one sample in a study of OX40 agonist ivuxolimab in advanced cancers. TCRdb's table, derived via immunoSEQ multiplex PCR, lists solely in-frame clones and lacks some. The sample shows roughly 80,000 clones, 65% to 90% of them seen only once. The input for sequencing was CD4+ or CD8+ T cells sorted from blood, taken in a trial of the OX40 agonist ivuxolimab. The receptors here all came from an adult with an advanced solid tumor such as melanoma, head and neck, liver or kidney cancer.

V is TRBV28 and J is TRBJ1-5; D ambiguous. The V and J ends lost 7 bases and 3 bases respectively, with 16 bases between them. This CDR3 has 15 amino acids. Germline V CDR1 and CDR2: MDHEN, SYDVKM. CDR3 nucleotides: TGTGCCAGCAACCCCTCCGGAACCTACAATCAGCCCCAGCATTTT. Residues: CASNPSGTYNQPQHF.

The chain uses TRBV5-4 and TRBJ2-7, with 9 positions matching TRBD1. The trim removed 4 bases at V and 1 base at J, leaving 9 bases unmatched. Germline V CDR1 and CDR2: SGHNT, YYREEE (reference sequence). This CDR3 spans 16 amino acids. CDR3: CASSQDLGTGSYEQYF. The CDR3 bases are TGTGCCAGCAGCCAAGATCTTGGGACAGGGTCCTACGAGCAGTACTTC.

Written as DNA, the CDR3 is TGTGCCAGCACCTCAGGGGGCGACTATGGCTACACCTTC. Translation: CASTSGGDYGYTF. The chain employs TRBV6-5 and TRBJ1-2, with 8 bases identical to TRBD1. Germline CDR1 reads MNHEY; CDR2 reads SVGAGI. Germline trimming cut 7 bases from V and 3 bases from J; bases unmatched to any gene: 4. The CDR3 has 13 amino acids.

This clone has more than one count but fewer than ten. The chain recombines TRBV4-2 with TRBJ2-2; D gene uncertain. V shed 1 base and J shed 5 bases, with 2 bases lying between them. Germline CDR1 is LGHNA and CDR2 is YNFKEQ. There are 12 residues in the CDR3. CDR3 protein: CASSQATGELFF. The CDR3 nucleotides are TGTGCCAGCAGCCAAGCTACCGGGGAGCTGTTTTTT.

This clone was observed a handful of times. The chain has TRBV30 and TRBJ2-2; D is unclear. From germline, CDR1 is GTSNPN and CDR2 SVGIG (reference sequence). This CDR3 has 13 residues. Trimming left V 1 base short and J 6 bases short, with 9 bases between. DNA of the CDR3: TGTGCCTGGAGTGCCCGGAGTCCCGGGGAGCTGTTTTTT. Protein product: CAWSARSPGELFF.

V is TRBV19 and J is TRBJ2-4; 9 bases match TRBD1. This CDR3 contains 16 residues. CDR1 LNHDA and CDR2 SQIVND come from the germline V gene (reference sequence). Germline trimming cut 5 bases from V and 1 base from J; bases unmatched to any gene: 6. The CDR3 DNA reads TGTGCCAGTAGTCTACAGGGGGCTGGGGCCAAAAACATTCAGTACTTC. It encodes CASSLQGAGAKNIQYF.

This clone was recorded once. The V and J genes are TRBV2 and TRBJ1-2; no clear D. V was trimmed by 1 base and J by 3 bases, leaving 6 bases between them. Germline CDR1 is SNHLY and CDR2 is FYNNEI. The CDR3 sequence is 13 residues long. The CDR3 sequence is CASSEEGYYGYTF. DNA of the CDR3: TGTGCCAGCAGTGAAGAGGGTTACTATGGCTACACCTTC.

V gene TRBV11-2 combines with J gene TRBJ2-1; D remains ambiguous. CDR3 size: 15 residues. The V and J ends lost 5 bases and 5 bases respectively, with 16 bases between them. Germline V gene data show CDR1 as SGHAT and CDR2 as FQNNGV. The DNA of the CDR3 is TGTGCCAGCAGCCTCATACCTGGCCCGAACAATGAGCAGTTCTTC. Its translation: CASSLIPGPNNEQFF.

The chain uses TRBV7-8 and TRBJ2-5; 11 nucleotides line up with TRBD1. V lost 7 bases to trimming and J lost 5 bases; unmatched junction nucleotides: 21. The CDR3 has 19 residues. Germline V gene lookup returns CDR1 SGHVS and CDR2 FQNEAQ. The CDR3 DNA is TGTGCCAGCAACGAACCGGGACAGGGGGTTAGGAGTGCGGTTGAGACCCAGTACTTC. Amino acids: CASNEPGQGVRSAVETQYF.

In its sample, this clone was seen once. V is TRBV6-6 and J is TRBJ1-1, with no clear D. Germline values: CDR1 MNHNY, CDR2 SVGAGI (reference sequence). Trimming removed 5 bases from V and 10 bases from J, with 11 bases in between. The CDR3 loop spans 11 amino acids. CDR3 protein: CASSSVGSAFF. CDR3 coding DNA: TGTGCCAGCAGTAGCGTTGGATCAGCTTTCTTT.

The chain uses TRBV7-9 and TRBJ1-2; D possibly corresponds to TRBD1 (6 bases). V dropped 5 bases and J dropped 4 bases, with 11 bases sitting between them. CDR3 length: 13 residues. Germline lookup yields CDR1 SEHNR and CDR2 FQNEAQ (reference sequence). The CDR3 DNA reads TGTGCCAGCAGCAGGGGGTCTGCCTATGGCTACACCTTC. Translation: CASSRGSAYGYTF.

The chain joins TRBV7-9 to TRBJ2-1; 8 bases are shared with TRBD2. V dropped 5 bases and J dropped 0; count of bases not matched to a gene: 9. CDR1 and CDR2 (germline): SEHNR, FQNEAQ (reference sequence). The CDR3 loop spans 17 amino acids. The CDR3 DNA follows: TGTGCCAGCAGCCTCCGACTAGCGTTTAGCTCCTACAATGAGCAGTTCTTC. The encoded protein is CASSLRLAFSSYNEQFF.

CDR3 amino acids: CASSSTGGPNPEKLFF. CDR3 DNA: TGTGCCAGCAGCTCTACAGGGGGCCCGAATCCAGAAAAACTGTTTTTT. The gene calls are TRBV5-5 and TRBJ1-4; TRBD1 matches at 9 bases. The germline CDR1 and CDR2 sequences are SGHKS and YYEKEE (reference sequence). The CDR3 consists of 16 residues. V gave up 3 bases and J gave up 8 bases; unmatched junction bases: 11.